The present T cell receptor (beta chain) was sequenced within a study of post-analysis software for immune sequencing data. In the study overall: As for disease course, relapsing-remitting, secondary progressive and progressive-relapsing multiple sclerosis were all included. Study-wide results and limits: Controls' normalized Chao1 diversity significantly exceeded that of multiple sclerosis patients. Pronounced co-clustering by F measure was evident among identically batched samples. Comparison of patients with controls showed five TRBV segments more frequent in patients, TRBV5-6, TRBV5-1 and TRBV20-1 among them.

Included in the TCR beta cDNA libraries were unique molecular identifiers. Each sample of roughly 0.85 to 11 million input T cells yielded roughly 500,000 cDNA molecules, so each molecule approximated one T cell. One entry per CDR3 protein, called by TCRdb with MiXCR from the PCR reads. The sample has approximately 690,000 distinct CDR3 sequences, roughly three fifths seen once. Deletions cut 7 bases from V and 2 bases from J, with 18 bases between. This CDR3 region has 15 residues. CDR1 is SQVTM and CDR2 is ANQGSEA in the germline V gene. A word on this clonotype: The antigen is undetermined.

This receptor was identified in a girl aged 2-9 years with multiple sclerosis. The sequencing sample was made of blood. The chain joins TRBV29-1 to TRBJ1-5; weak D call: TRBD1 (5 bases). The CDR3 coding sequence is TGCAGCGCCTCCTCGGGGGGAGGGGGCAATCAGCCCCAGCATTTT. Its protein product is CSASSGGGGNQPQHF.